What follows are 26 T cell receptor beta chains derived from one specimen sequenced in a study of early T cells in non-severe SARS-CoV-2 infection. TCRdb reprocessed the 5' RACE reads with MiXCR, giving one entry per CDR3 protein. In the table there are about 50,000 distinct CDR3 sequences, around a tenth of which are singletons. Sequences were derived from whole blood, sampled at baseline. These receptors were collected from an adult who was a healthcare worker with PCR-confirmed SARS-CoV-2 infection or an uninfected control (not recorded which).

This clonotype was picked up a small number of times. The chain recombines TRBV11-2 with TRBJ1-6; D uncertain. Germline CDR1 reads SGHAT; CDR2 reads FQNNGV. Between the trimmed V and J ends, which lost 4 bases and 8 bases, there was a span of 6 bases. This CDR3 has 12 residues. The CDR3 loop reads CASSSVHSPLHF. The CDR3 coding sequence is TGTGCCAGCAGCTCAGTTCATTCACCCCTCCACTTT.

This clonotype has at least ten counts. The DNA of the CDR3 is TGTGCCAGCAGTAAAGACCTGGGCATTCAGTACTTC. It encodes CASSKDLGIQYF. V gene TRBV7-9 combines with J gene TRBJ2-4; D is undetermined. The CDR3 has 12 amino acids. Germline CDR1 and CDR2: SEHNR and FQNEAQ (reference sequence). V was cut by 6 bases and J by 9 bases, with 12 bases left in between.

This clonotype was recorded many times. The chain employs TRBV30 and TRBJ2-1; TRBD2 aligns across 11 bases. The CDR3 length is 14 residues. Looked up from germline, CDR1 is GTSNPN and CDR2 is SVGIG (reference sequence). The J segment lost 9 bases and the V segment lost 3 bases, leaving 7 bases of the junction unmatched. CDR3 sequence: CAWRTSGSGAEQFF. The CDR3 DNA sequence: TGTGCCTGGAGAACTAGCGGGAGTGGGGCTGAGCAGTTCTTC.

This clonotype occurred many times. J is TRBJ2-7 and V is TRBV29-1, with TRBD1 matching 9 bases. The germline CDR1 and CDR2 sequences are SQVTM and ANQGSEA. CDR3 size: 13 residues. The V gene end was trimmed by 3 bases and the J gene end by 5 bases; junction bases not matched to a gene: 5. CDR3 nucleotides: TGCAGCGTTGACGGGACAGGGAGCGACGAGCAGTACTTC. Its translation: CSVDGTGSDEQYF.

The genes are TRBV6-4 and TRBJ2-1; 13 bases map to TRBD2. There are 14 residues in the CDR3. V was pared by 3 bases and J by 7 bases, with 0 bases of the junction left unmatched. Germline values: CDR1 MRHNA, CDR2 SNTAGT. The CDR3 DNA is TGTGCCAGCAGTGAACTAGCGGGAGGGAATGAGCAGTTCTTC. It is translated as CASSELAGGNEQFF.

This clonotype was seen at least ten times. This sequence joins TRBV5-1 and TRBJ2-3; TRBD1 agrees at 7 bases. Germline loops: CDR1 SGHRS, CDR2 YFSETQ. The V segment lost 4 bases and the J segment 2 bases; nucleotides outside the gene matches: 7. The CDR3 spans 15 residues. CDR3 sequence: CASSLRDSNTDTQYF. CDR3 bases: TGCGCCAGCAGCCTACGGGACAGTAACACAGATACGCAGTATTTT.

This clonotype was recorded many times. This chain's CDR3 is CASSFTGTGGLQSPLHF. The CDR3, as DNA: TGTGCCAGCAGTTTCACCGGGACAGGGGGTCTGCAGTCACCCCTCCACTTT. This chain connects TRBV27 to TRBJ1-6, with 11 bases aligning to TRBD1. The ends lost 3 bases at V and 10 bases at J; junction bases unmatched: 11. The CDR3 sequence is 17 residues long. From germline, CDR1 is MNHEY and CDR2 SMNVEV (reference sequence).

The chain couples TRBV5-1 to TRBJ2-3, with D perhaps matching TRBD1 (5 bases). There are 14 residues in the CDR3. V lost 1 base and J lost 5, with 11 bases in between. Looked up from germline, CDR1 is SGHRS and CDR2 is YFSETQ. CDR3 nucleotides: TGCGCCAGCAGCTTGTTCAGGGTTGTAGATACGCAGTATTTT. Translating gives CASSLFRVVDTQYF.

This clonotype was seen ten or more times. The chain has TRBV6-2 or TRBV6-3 and TRBJ1-1, with 8 bases fitting TRBD1. The CDR3 sequence is 12 residues long. CDR1 is MNHEY, CDR2 SVGEGT, per germline. The ends lost 6 bases at V and 7 bases at J; junction bases unmatched: 4. CDR3 nucleotide sequence: TGTGCCAGCAGCGGACAGGGTAATGAAGCTTTCTTT. It specifies CASSGQGNEAFF.

Remarks on this clonotype: The junction does not match germline at one end; this may be a read error. The chain has TRBV7-9 and TRBJ2-7, with 8 bases matching TRBD2. The CDR3 is 12 amino acids. The germline V gene encodes CDR1 SEHNR and CDR2 FQNEAQ (reference sequence). The CDR3 bases are TGTGCCAGCAGCTCCTCCGCGGGGGGCGAGAACTTC. Its protein is CASSSSAGGENF.

The sample holds many counts of this clonotype. V gene TRBV11-2 combines with J gene TRBJ2-7, with 8 bases lining up with TRBD2. Germline-derived CDR1 and CDR2 are SGHAT and FQNNGV. Trimming at V came to 6 bases and at J to 1 base, leaving 2 bases not matched to a gene. CDR3 length equals 13 residues. CDR3 sequence (DNA): TGTGCCAGCAGACTAGCGGTATCCTACGAGCAGTACTTC. Translating gives CASRLAVSYEQYF.

This clonotype was seen ten or more times. The J gene is TRBJ2-2, the V gene TRBV11-2, with D maybe TRBD2 (7 bases). This CDR3 comprises 15 residues. Per germline, CDR1 SGHAT and CDR2 FQNNGV. V lost 5 bases and J 4 bases, leaving 14 bases between the germline ends. The CDR3 is CASSPLGGPTGELFF. CDR3 nucleotide sequence: TGTGCCAGCAGCCCGCTCGGGGGGCCCACCGGGGAGCTGTTTTTT.

About this clonotype: This likely comes from a read error, as the CDR3 has no conserved phenylalanine or tryptophan at its end. This chain joins TRBV7-3 and TRBJ1-6; D not certain. The V gene's germline CDR1 is SGHTA and CDR2 FQGTGA. V lost 2 bases, J lost 9 bases, and 14 bases lay in between. The CDR3 consists of 15 residues. CDR3 nucleotides: TGTGCCAGCAGCTTAGGCGGAACCTTAGGTTCACCCCTCCACTAT. It codes for CASSLGGTLGSPLHY.

In this sample, this clonotype turned up a few times. V usage is TRBV19 and J usage is TRBJ2-5, with TRBD1 identical over 10 bases. The CDR3 runs to 15 residues. V lost 5 bases and J lost 3; bases outside the gene matches: 6. Germline assignment: CDR1 LNHDA and CDR2 SQIVND (reference sequence). The CDR3 DNA follows: TGTGCCAGTAGTGGGACAGGGGCAGGTGAAGAGACCCAGTACTTC. Translating gives CASSGTGAGEETQYF.

The CDR3 DNA reads TGTGCCAGCTCACCGTCTATGGGTGAAGCTTTCTTT. It codes for CASSPSMGEAFF. V usage is TRBV18 and J usage is TRBJ1-1; D gene uncertain. Trimming left V 3 bases short and J 7 bases short, with 9 bases between. Germline V gene sequence: CDR1 KGHSH, CDR2 LQKENI. CDR3 length equals 12 residues. The whole variable domain, filled in from reference TRBV18 and TRBJ1-1, reads NAGVMQNPRHLVRRRGQEARLRCSPMKGHSHVYWYRQLPEEGLKFMVYLQKENIIDESGMPKERFSAEFPKEGPSILRIQQVVRGDSAAYFCASSPSMGEAFFGQGTRLTVV.

This clonotype came up a few times. This chain uses TRBV20-1 with TRBJ2-3, with D unresolved. Germline V gene sequence: CDR1 DFQATT, CDR2 SNEGSKA (reference sequence). V lost 6 bases and J 2 bases, leaving 3 bases between the germline ends. CDR3 length: 10 amino acids. DNA of the CDR3: TGCAGTGCCTCCACAGATACGCAGTATTTT. Translated, it gives CSASTDTQYF.

In its sample, this clonotype was seen a few times. V usage is TRBV5-1 and J usage is TRBJ2-5; D remains unclear. CDR1 and CDR2 (germline): SGHRS, YFSETQ. Trimming took off 0 bases at V and 3 bases at J, with 9 bases between the two ends. This CDR3 comprises 14 residues. CDR3 in DNA: TGCGCCAGCAGCTTGGCAACAAAAAAAGAGACCCAGTACTTC. Translated, it gives CASSLATKKETQYF. Full variable domain (outside the CDR3, taken from reference TRBV5-1 and TRBJ2-5): KAGVTQTPRYLIKTRGQQVTLSCSPISGHRSVSWYQQTPGQGLQFLFEYFSETQRNKGNFPGRFSGRQFSNSRSEMNVSTLELGDSALYLCASSLATKKETQYFGPGTRLLVL.

This chain joins TRBV20-1 and TRBJ2-1; 7 nucleotides align to TRBD1. Germline CDR1 and CDR2: DFQATT and SNEGSKA (reference sequence). J was trimmed by 6 bases and V by 4 bases; bases with no gene match: 12. There are 15 residues in the CDR3. CDR3 sequence reads: CSAMVPQGIGNEQFF. Here the CDR3 DNA reads TGCAGTGCTATGGTCCCACAGGGGATCGGCAATGAGCAGTTCTTC.

Points on this clonotype: The junction departs from germline at one end; a sequencing error may be responsible. This sequence joins TRBV20-1 and TRBJ1-4; 7 positions agree with TRBD1. This CDR3 spans 13 amino acids. Germline V gives CDR1 DFQATT, CDR2 SNEGSKA (reference sequence). The CDR3 bases are TGCAGTGCTCCCGGGACAGCTAATGAAAAACTGCTTTTT. Translating gives CSAPGTANEKLLF.

The genes are TRBV6-1 and TRBJ2-1, with D possibly matching TRBD2 (6 bases). The germline CDR1 and CDR2 sequences are MNHNS and SASEGT. The V end was cut by 5 bases, the J end by 8 bases, with 13 bases between. The CDR3 runs 13 residues. The CDR3 spells CASSSPGGDEQFF. CDR3 DNA sequence: TGTGCCAGCAGTTCCCCTGGAGGGGATGAGCAGTTCTTC.

This clonotype was seen a handful of times. The rearrangement joins TRBV7-8 to TRBJ1-5; D is undetermined. CDR3 size: 13 residues. Germline V gene lookup returns CDR1 SGHVS and CDR2 FQNEAQ. Trimming cost V 2 bases and J 6 bases, with 8 bases left between them. The CDR3 sequence: CASSLSRRQPQHF. DNA for the CDR3: TGTGCCAGCAGCTTAAGTAGACGTCAGCCCCAGCATTTT.

The sample holds a few counts of this clonotype. The genes are TRBV2 and TRBJ2-5; either TRBD1 or TRBD2 may fit D (5 bases each). This CDR3 region has 13 residues. The germline gives CDR1 SNHLY, CDR2 FYNNEI. Trimming took 8 bases from V and 0 from J, leaving 10 bases between them. This chain's CDR3 is CASFGGNQETQYF. CDR3 in DNA: TGTGCCAGCTTTGGGGGTAACCAAGAGACCCAGTACTTC.

In its sample, this clonotype was seen many times. V and J are TRBV30 and TRBJ1-5, with D maybe TRBD1 (6 bases). Germline V gene data show CDR1 as GTSNPN and CDR2 as SVGIG (reference sequence). This CDR3 has 13 residues. The V end lost 2 bases, the J end lost 6 bases, and 11 bases lay between the germline ends. CDR3 DNA sequence: TGTGCCTGGAGTTCAGGGGAGACTCAGCCCCAGCATTTT. It encodes CAWSSGETQPQHF.

Ten or more counts support this clonotype. V gene TRBV27 combines with J gene TRBJ1-1, with D perhaps TRBD1 (6 bases). This CDR3 comprises 13 residues. The V gene's germline CDR1 is MNHEY and CDR2 SMNVEV (reference sequence). V was clipped by 2 bases and J by 6 bases, with 10 bases between them. The CDR3 loop is CASSLNGGAEAFF. The CDR3 coding sequence is TGTGCCAGCAGTTTAAACGGGGGCGCTGAAGCTTTCTTT.

This chain joins TRBV3-1 and TRBJ1-2; D gene unclear. This CDR3 has 11 residues. From germline, CDR1 is LGHDT and CDR2 YNNKEL (reference sequence). Trimming took off 3 bases at V and 7 bases at J, with 6 bases between the two ends. This CDR3 is CASSHYLGYTF. The CDR3 DNA sequence: TGTGCCAGCAGCCATTATCTTGGCTACACCTTC.

The chain carries TRBV11-2 and TRBJ1-1; D might be TRBD1 (5 bases). V was shortened by 5 bases and J by 6 bases, with 16 bases between the two germline ends. The germline V gene has CDR1 SGHAT and CDR2 FQNNGV. The CDR3 has 14 amino acids. The CDR3: CASSTPGRTSEAFF. The CDR3 bases are TGTGCCAGCAGCACTCCGGGACGGACGTCTGAAGCTTTCTTT.